The 6 T cell receptor beta chains reported below all come from one sample, sequenced in a study of post-analysis software for immune sequencing data. Incorporated into the TCR beta cDNA libraries were unique molecular identifiers, which served to reduce PCR and sequencing biases. TCRdb re-derived calls from the PCR reads in MiXCR, one entry per CDR3 protein. The data contain some 890,000 distinct CDR3 sequences, roughly 50% of them singletons. These TCRs are of unknown antigen specificity. Findings and caveats of the study: The study found TRBV5-6, TRBV5-1 and TRBV20-1 among 5 or 6 TRBV segments more frequent in patients than controls.

The sequencing input was blood. The receptors stem from a girl under 18 with multiple sclerosis.

The rearrangement joins TRBV7-2 to TRBJ1-2, with D unresolved. The CDR3 loop spans 12 amino acids. The V end lost 5 bases, the J end lost 8 bases, and 12 bases lay between the germline ends. Per germline, CDR1 SGHTA and CDR2 FQGNSA. CDR3 coding DNA: TGTGCCAGCAGCCGGACCATCGAGGGCTACACCTTC. Translation: CASSRTIEGYTF.

The CDR3 DNA reads TGTGCCAGCAGCTCACCACCGGGACAGGAAGCTTTCTTT. Residues: CASSSPPGQEAFF. This chain connects TRBV7-3 to TRBJ1-1; the match to TRBD1 covers 7 bases. The CDR3 loop spans 13 amino acids. In germline, CDR1 is SGHTA, CDR2 FQGTGA. With V trimmed by 4 bases and J by 8 bases, 7 bases remained unmatched. Together with reference TRBV7-3 and TRBJ1-1, the CDR3 gives the full variable domain: GAGVSQTPSNKVTEKGKYVELRCDPISGHTALYWYRQSLGQGPEFLIYFQGTGAADDSGLPNDRFFAVRPEGSVSTLKIQRTERGDSAVYLCASSSPPGQEAFFGQGTRLTVV.

This clonotype was detected only once. V usage is TRBV29-1 and J usage is TRBJ1-2; D is perhaps TRBD1 (5 bases). In germline, CDR1 is SQVTM, CDR2 ANQGSEA. V shed 6 bases and J shed 8 bases, with 16 bases lying between them. The CDR3 has 12 amino acids. The CDR3 region is CSVPRGFWGYTF. As DNA, the CDR3 is TGCAGCGTACCGAGGGGATTTTGGGGCTACACCTTC.

This clonotype has only a few counts. The chain couples TRBV5-1 to TRBJ2-1; 10 bases match TRBD2. Germline V gene lookup returns CDR1 SGHRS and CDR2 YFSETQ. V trimming: 0 bases; J trimming: 4 bases; junction bases outside the gene matches: 7. This CDR3 spans 17 amino acids. For the CDR3, the DNA is TGCGCCAGCAGCTTGGCGCGAGCGGGAGGGGGATACAATGAGCAGTTCTTC. It specifies CASSLARAGGGYNEQFF.

This clonotype was seen only once. The V call is TRBV21-1, the J call TRBJ2-7; TRBD1, the table's D call, lacks a check against the DNA. TRBV21-1 is tagged as a pseudogene. The CDR3 runs 17 residues. CDR3 sequence (DNA): TGTGCCAGCAGCCGGGACAGGGAAGTAACCATGCCCTACGAGCAGTACTTC. Translated, it gives CASSRDREVTMPYEQYF.

The gene calls are TRBV5-1 and TRBJ2-4; maybe TRBD1 (5 bases). The CDR3 length is 15 residues. The germline V and J ends were trimmed by 4 bases and 9 bases, with 20 bases remaining between them. CDR1 SGHRS and CDR2 YFSETQ come from the germline V gene. CDR3 in amino acids: CASSEKGWWLSIQYF. CDR3 coding DNA: TGCGCCAGCAGCGAAAAGGGGTGGTGGTTGAGCATTCAGTACTTC. Using reference TRBV5-1 and TRBJ2-4 for the parts outside the CDR3, the full variable domain is KAGVTQTPRYLIKTRGQQVTLSCSPISGHRSVSWYQQTPGQGLQFLFEYFSETQRNKGNFPGRFSGRQFSNSRSEMNVSTLELGDSALYLCASSEKGWWLSIQYFGAGTRLSVL.